The T cell receptor beta chain described here comes from a study of beta chain features in type 1 diabetes. The purity of all sorted populations exceeded 98%. Study-wide points: TCRB CDR3s were moderately but significantly shorter in Type 1 diabetes patients in all four CD4+ subsets.

A remark on this clone: Its antigen remains unknown.

Every bit of the isolated RNA underwent reverse transcription, so sequencing read expressed TCRB transcripts. Sequencing was performed with immunoSEQ multiplex PCR; in TCRdb, only in-frame clones are kept and a portion is missing. The sample has about 170,000 clones; about 7.8% are singletons. Trimming shortened V by 6 bases and J by 7 bases, and 25 bases separated the two germline ends. Per the germline V gene, CDR1 is MDHEN and CDR2 is SYDVKM. The CDR3 is 17 residues long. This TCR derives from a woman aged 40 to 55 with type 1 diabetes. This chain links TRBV28 with TRBJ2-1; tentative D call: TRBD2 (5 bases). The sample consisted of central memory CD4+ T cells from blood. DNA of the CDR3: TGTGCCAGCAGCCTCCAATTAGGAGGCCCGAGAGCTAATGAGCAGTTCTTC. Its translation: CASSLQLGGPRANEQFF.